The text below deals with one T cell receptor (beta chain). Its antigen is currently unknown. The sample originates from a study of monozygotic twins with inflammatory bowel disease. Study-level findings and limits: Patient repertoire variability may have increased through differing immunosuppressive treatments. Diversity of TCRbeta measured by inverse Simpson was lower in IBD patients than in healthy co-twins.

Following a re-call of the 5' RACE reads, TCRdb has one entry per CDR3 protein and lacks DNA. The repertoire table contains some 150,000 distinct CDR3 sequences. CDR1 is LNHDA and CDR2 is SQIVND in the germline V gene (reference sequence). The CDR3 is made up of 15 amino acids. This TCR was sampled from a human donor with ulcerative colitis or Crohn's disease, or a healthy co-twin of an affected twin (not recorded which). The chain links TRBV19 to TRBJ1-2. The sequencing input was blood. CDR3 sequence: CASSNPQGLNYGYTF.